Presented here are 10 T cell receptor beta chains from one specimen sequenced in a study of shared clonotypes between healthy human individuals. Produced via immunoSEQ multiplex PCR; TCRdb's table is partial and in-frame only. The data contain about 700,000 clones, about 91% of them singletons. Naive CD8 populations comprised CD45RO-negative cells positively selected for CCR7, excluding terminally differentiated effector memory CD45RA+ cells. The material sequenced was naive CD8+ T cells sorted from blood. The receptors come from a man aged 30-40 years in good health.

The chain joins TRBV4-3 to TRBJ2-2, with D perhaps matching TRBD2 (6 bases). The CDR3 runs to 17 residues. Germline-derived CDR1 and CDR2 are LGHNA and YSLEER. V gave up 2 bases and J gave up 3 bases, with 16 bases separating them. The chain's CDR3 is CASSQKRYGTDTGELFF. The CDR3, as DNA: TGCGCCAGCAGCCAAAAGAGGTACGGGACTGACACCGGGGAGCTGTTTTTT.

The chain recombines TRBV4-1 with TRBJ2-5; D could derive from TRBD1 or TRBD2 (5 bases each). Deletions cut 2 bases from V and 2 bases from J, with 15 bases between. The germline V gene encodes CDR1 MGHRA and CDR2 YSYEKL. The CDR3 sequence is 16 residues long. CDR3 sequence (DNA): TGCGCCAGCAGCCAACACTCGGGACCGCCTCAAGAGACCCAGTACTTC. Its translation: CASSQHSGPPQETQYF.

This sequence joins TRBV7-9 and TRBJ2-1; the match to TRBD2 covers 7 bases. The CDR3 has 16 residues. The J segment lost 4 bases and the V segment lost 5 bases, leaving 11 bases of the junction unmatched. Germline CDR1 and CDR2: SEHNR and FQNEAQ (reference sequence). The CDR3 nucleotides read TGTGCCAGCAGCCCCACCGGCGGGAGTCGATACAATGAGCAGTTCTTC. Protein sequence: CASSPTGGSRYNEQFF. Using reference TRBV7-9 and TRBJ2-1 for the parts outside the CDR3, the full variable domain is DTGVSQNPRHKITKRGQNVTFRCDPISEHNRLYWYRQTLGQGPEFLTYFQNEAQLEKSRLLSDRFSAERPKGSFSTLEIQRTEQGDSAMYLCASSPTGGSRYNEQFFGPGTRLTVL.

The gene calls are TRBV28 and TRBJ1-3; TRBD1 agrees at 8 bases. Unmatched junction bases numbered 5, after V lost 2 bases and J lost 8 bases. The CDR3 is made up of 14 amino acids. Germline CDR1 is MDHEN and CDR2 is SYDVKM. The CDR3 nucleotides are TGTGCCAGCAGTTTAAGGGGACAGGACGACACCATATATTTT. Protein: CASSLRGQDDTIYF.

V gene TRBV4-3 combines with J gene TRBJ2-3; 12 nucleotides agree with TRBD1. J gave up 4 bases and V 3 bases, and 5 bases lay outside the gene matches. The CDR3 sequence is 16 residues long. Looked up from germline, CDR1 is LGHNA and CDR2 is YSLEER. CDR3 loop: CASSHAGTGGPDTQYF. Here the CDR3 DNA reads TGCGCCAGCAGCCATGCCGGGACAGGGGGCCCAGATACGCAGTATTTT.

The chain recombines TRBV29-1 with TRBJ2-5; D remains unclear. The CDR3 length is 15 residues. V gave up 3 bases and J gave up 1 base, with 15 bases separating them. Germline assignment: CDR1 SQVTM and CDR2 ANQGSEA. The CDR3 loop reads CSVDPGTASQETQYF. The CDR3 DNA reads as TGCAGCGTTGACCCTGGAACCGCCAGCCAAGAGACCCAGTACTTC.

A few counts support this clone. This chain joins TRBV2 and TRBJ2-7; 7 bases fit TRBD1. Germline V lookup: CDR1 SNHLY, CDR2 FYNNEI. V shed 7 bases and J 2 bases; nucleotides not matched to a gene: 8. The CDR3 extends over 14 amino acids. The CDR3: CASTEGTATYEQYF. DNA for the CDR3: TGTGCCAGCACCGAAGGGACAGCCACCTACGAGCAGTACTTC.

The chain couples TRBV7-2 to TRBJ2-7; possible D gene TRBD1, 7 bases. Trimming left V 5 bases short and J 3 bases short, with 17 bases between. In germline, CDR1 is SGHTA, CDR2 FQGNSA. The CDR3 runs to 15 residues. CDR3 sequence: CASSPGGRGFYEQYF. The DNA for the CDR3 is TGTGCCAGCAGCCCAGGGGGGCGGGGCTTCTACGAGCAGTACTTC. The full variable domain, its missing parts supplied by reference TRBV7-2 and TRBJ2-7, is GAGVSQSPSNKVTEKGKDVELRCDPISGHTALYWYRQSLGQGLEFLIYFQGNSAPDKSGLPSDRFSAERTGGSVSTLTIQRTQQEDSAVYLCASSPGGRGFYEQYFGPGTRLTVT.

This sequence joins TRBV13 and TRBJ2-2; 8 bases map to TRBD1. Trimming took 4 bases from V and 10 from J; bases not matched to a gene: 8. The CDR3 is made up of 14 amino acids. Germline loops: CDR1 PRHDT, CDR2 FYEKMQ (reference sequence). The DNA of the CDR3 is TGTGCCAGCAGCTCACAGGGGGAGAAAGTGGAGCTGTTTTTT. As protein: CASSSQGEKVELFF. Full variable domain (rest looked up from reference TRBV13 and TRBJ2-2): AAGVIQSPRHLIKEKRETATLKCYPIPRHDTVYWYQQGPGQDPQFLISFYEKMQSDKGSIPDRFSAQQFSDYHSELNMSSLELGDSALYFCASSSQGEKVELFFGEGSRLTVL.

V gene TRBV11-2 combines with J gene TRBJ2-7; 8 nucleotides agree with TRBD1. The germline CDR1 and CDR2 sequences are SGHAT and FQNNGV. J lost 5 bases, V lost 3 bases, and 6 bases had no gene match. The CDR3 loop spans 14 amino acids. The chain's CDR3 is CASSFSTGADEQYF. DNA of the CDR3: TGTGCCAGCAGCTTCTCGACAGGGGCGGACGAGCAGTACTTC.